A selection of T cell receptor beta chains follows, all from one sample in a study of CD8 T cells in Susac syndrome. TCRdb itself ran the immunoSEQ multiplex PCR reads through MiXCR, one entry per CDR3 protein. The sample lists 90,000 or so distinct CDR3 sequences; about 93% were seen once. Sequenced input: CD8+ T cells from PBMCs. The receptors shown here come from a human donor in good health. The conserved cysteine and the conserved F or W are not part of the CDR3 here. Fields, in order: V gene, CDR3 protein.

TRBV9,ASSVSGGRGDTQY
TRBV19,ASSIVSGKQETQY
TRBV5-1,ASSLAPEDNEQF
TRBV13,ASSRTDRTFSHGYT
TRBV19,ASSMGLYSNQPQH
TRBV7-8,ASSPLVNEQY
TRBV5-1,ASSPDRLLENNEQF
TRBV7-8,ASSSGRTYTDTQY
TRBV7-8,ASSPDRVSNQPQH
TRBV5-4,ASSLEQNTEAF
TRBV5-4,ASSPAGSSGNTIY
TRBV5-6,ANSLSYTNNEQF
TRBV6-5,ASSFAGGLYNEQF
TRBV9,ASSVRRTDSNYGYT
TRBV5-6,ASSLGQTERTF
TRBV27,ASSLGAGGGPYEQY
TRBV29-1,SVDTRAYRIKEETQY
TRBV30,AWDPSGTGELF
TRBV3-1,ASREGGYTEAF
TRBV27,ASSPMGRGTEAF
TRBV12-3/TRBV12-4,ASSQTLNYGYT
TRBV4-1,ASSQALYNEQF
TRBV23-1,ASSPRGAGDSPQH
TRBV7-9,ASSSGSQEQF
TRBV20-1,SARDTTATNEKLF
TRBV13,ASSLGEVSSGNTIY
TRBV12-3/TRBV12-4,ASRKGPDTQY
TRBV29-1,SVRGGRPAETQY
TRBV5-1,ASSFRGHDSTDTQY
TRBV3-1,ASSRWTRETQY
TRBV29-1,SVVGTEQETQY
TRBV29-1,SVAATGNTIY
TRBV6-1,ASSGLAGGLSSYEQY
TRBV7-9,ASSPSVAGLQGEKLF
TRBV9,ASRDRGQHGYT
TRBV28,ASSMAGVYEQY
TRBV12-3/TRBV12-4,ASTTHGNTEAF
TRBV19,ASGPFQF
TRBV24-1,ATSGNQPQH
TRBV6-2/TRBV6-3,ASSYSRRDMNTEAF
TRBV3-1,ASSQADTWETQY
TRBV12-3/TRBV12-4,AKADGSPARRTEAF
TRBV7-6,ASSFALGNEQF
TRBV4-2,ASSQDSSGDNEQY
TRBV7-9,ASSLESNQPQH
TRBV7-9,ASSLPGNEQY
TRBV3-1,ASSQDGGVEQF
TRBV6-6,ASSYANVGNYGYT
TRBV4-2,ASSQDSGGAESEQF
TRBV12-3/TRBV12-4,ASSPGGGSSYEQY
TRBV12-3/TRBV12-4,ASSSGGNEKLF
TRBV20-1,SARDPDSYEQY
TRBV13,ASSPDRVEASGNQETQY
TRBV6-5,ASTGTGGYHEQY